Below, one T cell receptor beta chain is given with its context. The V and J ends lost 2 bases and 5 bases respectively, with 16 bases between them. CDR1 is MNHNS and CDR2 is SASEGT in the germline V gene. The CDR3 loop spans 16 amino acids. Sequencing was performed with immunoSEQ multiplex PCR; in TCRdb, only in-frame clones are kept and a portion is missing. The table includes around 210,000 clones, around 81% detected once. This entry comes from a study of blood T cell repertoires in COVID-19. Sequences were obtained from peripheral blood. The rearrangement uses TRBV6-1 and TRBJ1-5; weak D call: TRBD1 (5 bases). The clonotype comes from a woman aged 65 to 85 with acute or convalescent COVID-19. The DNA of the CDR3 is TGTGCCAGCAGTGAATACGGGGGGAGGGTGGATCAGCCCCAGCATTTT. This gives the protein CASSEYGGRVDQPQHF.